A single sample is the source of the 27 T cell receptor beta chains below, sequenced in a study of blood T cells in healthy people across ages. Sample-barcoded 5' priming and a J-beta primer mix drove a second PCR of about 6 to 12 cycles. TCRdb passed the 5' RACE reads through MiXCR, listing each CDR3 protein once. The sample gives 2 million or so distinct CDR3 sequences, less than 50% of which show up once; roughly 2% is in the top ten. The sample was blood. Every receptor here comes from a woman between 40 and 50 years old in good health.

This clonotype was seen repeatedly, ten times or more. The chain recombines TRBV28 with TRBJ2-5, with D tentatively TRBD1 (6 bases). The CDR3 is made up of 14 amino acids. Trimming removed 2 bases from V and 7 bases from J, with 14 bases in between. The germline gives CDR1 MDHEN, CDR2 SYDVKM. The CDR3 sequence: CASSLGQRSGTQYF. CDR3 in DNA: TGTGCCAGCAGTTTAGGACAGAGGAGTGGGACCCAGTACTTC.

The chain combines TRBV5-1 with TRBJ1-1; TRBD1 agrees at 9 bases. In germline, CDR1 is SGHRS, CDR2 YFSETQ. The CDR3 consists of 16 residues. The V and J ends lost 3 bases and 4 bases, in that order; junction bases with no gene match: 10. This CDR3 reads CASSSGQGRGSTEAFF. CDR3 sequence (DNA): TGCGCCAGCAGCTCTGGACAGGGGAGGGGAAGCACTGAAGCTTTCTTT.

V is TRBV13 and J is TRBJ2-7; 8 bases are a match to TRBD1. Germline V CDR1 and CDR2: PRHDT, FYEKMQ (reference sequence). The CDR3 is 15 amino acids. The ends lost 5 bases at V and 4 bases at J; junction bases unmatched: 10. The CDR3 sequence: CASSRRTGPGYEQYF. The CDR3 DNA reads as TGTGCCAGCAGCCGACGGACAGGGCCGGGTTACGAGCAGTACTTC.

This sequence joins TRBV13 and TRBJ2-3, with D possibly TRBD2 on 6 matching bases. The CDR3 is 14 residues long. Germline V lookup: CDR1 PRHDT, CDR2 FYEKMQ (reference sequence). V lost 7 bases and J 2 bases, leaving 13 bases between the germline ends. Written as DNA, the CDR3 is TGTGCCAGCACCCGGAGGGGTCCCACAGATACGCAGTATTTT. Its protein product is CASTRRGPTDTQYF.

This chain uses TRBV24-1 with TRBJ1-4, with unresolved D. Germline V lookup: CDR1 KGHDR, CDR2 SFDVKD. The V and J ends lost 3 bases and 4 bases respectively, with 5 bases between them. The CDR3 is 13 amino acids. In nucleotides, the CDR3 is TGTGCCACCAGTGATCCTTATAATGAAAAACTGTTTTTT. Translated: CATSDPYNEKLFF.

Here the CDR3 reads CASSLRGGFDEQFF. As DNA, the CDR3 is TGTGCCAGCAGTCTCCGAGGGGGATTCGATGAGCAGTTCTTC. This rearrangement joins TRBV6-5 to TRBJ2-1; TRBD1 is a possible D gene (6 bases). Between the trimmed V and J ends, which lost 5 bases and 8 bases, there was a span of 16 bases. The germline V gene has CDR1 MNHEY and CDR2 SVGAGI. The CDR3 has 14 residues.

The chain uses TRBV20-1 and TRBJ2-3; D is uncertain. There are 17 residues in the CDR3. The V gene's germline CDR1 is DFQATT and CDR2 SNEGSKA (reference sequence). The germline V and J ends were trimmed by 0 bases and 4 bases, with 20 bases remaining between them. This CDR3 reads CSARDPQFLVPPDTQYF. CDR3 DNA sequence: TGCAGTGCTAGAGATCCTCAATTCCTAGTCCCGCCAGATACGCAGTATTTT.

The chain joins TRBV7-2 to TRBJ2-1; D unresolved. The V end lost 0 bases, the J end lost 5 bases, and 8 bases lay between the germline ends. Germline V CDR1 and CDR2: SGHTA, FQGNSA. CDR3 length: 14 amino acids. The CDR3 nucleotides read TGTGCCAGCAGCTTAGCCGGGCCCCACAATGAGCAGTTCTTC. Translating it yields CASSLAGPHNEQFF.

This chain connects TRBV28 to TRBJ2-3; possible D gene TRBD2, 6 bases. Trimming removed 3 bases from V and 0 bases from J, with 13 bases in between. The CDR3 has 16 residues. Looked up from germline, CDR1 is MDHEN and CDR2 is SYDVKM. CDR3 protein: CASSFGLRDSTDTQYF. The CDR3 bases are TGTGCCAGCAGTTTCGGACTGCGGGACAGCACAGATACGCAGTATTTT.

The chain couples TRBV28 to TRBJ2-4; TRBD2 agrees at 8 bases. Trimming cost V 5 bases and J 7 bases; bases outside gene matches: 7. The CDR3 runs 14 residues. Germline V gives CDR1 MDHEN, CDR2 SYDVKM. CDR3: CASSGRGGANIQYF. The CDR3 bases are TGTGCCAGCAGTGGCCGGGGGGGTGCGAACATTCAGTACTTC.

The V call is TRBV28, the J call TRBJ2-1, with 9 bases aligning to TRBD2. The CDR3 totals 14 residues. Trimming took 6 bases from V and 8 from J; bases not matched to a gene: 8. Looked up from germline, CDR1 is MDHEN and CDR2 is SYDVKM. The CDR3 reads CASRSSGGIDEQFF. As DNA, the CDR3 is TGTGCCAGCAGAAGTAGCGGGGGTATTGATGAGCAGTTCTTC. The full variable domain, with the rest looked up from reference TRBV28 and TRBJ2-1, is DVKVTQSSRYLVKRTGEKVFLECVQDMDHENMFWYRQDPGLGLRLIYFSYDVKMKEKGDIPEGYSVSREKKERFSLILESASTNQTSMYLCASRSSGGIDEQFFGPGTRLTVL.

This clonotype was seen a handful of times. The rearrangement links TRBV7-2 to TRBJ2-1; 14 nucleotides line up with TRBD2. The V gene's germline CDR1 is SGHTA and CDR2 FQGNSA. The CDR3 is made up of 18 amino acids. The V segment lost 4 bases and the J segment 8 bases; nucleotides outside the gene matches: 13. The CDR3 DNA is TGTGCCAGCAGCTCCTTGGGACTAGCGGGGGCTGGAGGGGATGAGCAGTTCTTC. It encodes CASSSLGLAGAGGDEQFF.

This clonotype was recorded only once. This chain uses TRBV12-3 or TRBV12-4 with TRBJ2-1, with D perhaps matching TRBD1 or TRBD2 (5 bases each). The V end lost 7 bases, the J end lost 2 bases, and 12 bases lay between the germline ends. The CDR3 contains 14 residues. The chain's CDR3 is CASIGASTYNEQFF. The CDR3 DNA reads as TGTGCCAGCATCGGGGCTTCGACCTACAATGAGCAGTTCTTC.

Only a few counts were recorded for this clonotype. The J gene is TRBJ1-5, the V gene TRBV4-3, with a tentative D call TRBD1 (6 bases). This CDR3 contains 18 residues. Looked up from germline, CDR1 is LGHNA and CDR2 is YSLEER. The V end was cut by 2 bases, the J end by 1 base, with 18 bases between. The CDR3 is CASSQKRHLGGSNQPQHF. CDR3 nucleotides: TGCGCCAGCAGCCAAAAGAGGCATCTAGGGGGAAGCAATCAGCCCCAGCATTTT.

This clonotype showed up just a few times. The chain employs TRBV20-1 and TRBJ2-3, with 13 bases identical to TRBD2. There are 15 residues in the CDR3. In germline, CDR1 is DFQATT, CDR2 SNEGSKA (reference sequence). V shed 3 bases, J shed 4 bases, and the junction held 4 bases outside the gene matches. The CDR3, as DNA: TGCAGTGCTAGGGCCGGGACTAGCGGGGCAGATACGCAGTATTTT. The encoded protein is CSARAGTSGADTQYF.

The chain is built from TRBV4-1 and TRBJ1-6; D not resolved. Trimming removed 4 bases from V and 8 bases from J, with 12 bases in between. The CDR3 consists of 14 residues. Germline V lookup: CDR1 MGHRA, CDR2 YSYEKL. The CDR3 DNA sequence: TGCGCCAGCAGCCCTGGGAGTATGGATTCACCCCTCCACTTT. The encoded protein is CASSPGSMDSPLHF.

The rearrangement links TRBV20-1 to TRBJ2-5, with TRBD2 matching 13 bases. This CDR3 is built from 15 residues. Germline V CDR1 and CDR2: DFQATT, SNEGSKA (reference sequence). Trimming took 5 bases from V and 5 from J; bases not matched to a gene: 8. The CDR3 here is CSALRTSGSGETQYF. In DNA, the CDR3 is TGCAGTGCTCTGAGGACTAGCGGGAGCGGGGAGACCCAGTACTTC.

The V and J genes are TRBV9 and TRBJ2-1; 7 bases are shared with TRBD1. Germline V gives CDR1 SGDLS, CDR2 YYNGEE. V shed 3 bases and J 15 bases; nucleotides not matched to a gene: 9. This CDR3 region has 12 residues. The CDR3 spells CASSGFGQVLFF. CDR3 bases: TGTGCCAGCAGCGGATTCGGACAGGTTCTGTTCTTC.

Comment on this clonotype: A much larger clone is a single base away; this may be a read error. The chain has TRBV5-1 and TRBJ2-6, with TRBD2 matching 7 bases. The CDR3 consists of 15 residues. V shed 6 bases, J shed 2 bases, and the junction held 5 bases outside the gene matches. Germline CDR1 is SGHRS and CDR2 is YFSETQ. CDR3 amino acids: CASIFGGTGANVLTF. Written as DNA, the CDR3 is TGCGCCAGCATCTTCGGGGGGACTGGGGCCAACGTCCTGACTTTC.

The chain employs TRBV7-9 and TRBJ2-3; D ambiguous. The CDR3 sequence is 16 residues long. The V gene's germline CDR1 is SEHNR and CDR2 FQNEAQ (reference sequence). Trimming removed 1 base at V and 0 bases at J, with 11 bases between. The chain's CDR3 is CASSLGLTASTDTQYF. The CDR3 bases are TGTGCCAGCAGCTTAGGACTGACTGCTAGCACAGATACGCAGTATTTT.

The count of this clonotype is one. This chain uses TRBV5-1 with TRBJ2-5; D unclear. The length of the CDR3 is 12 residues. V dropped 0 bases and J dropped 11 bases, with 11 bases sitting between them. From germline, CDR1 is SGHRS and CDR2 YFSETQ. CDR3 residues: CASSLDWVEQYF. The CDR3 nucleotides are TGCGCCAGCAGCTTGGACTGGGTTGAGCAGTACTTC.

CDR3 region: CASSFIQGRHGYTF. In nucleotides, the CDR3 is TGTGCCAGCAGTTTCATCCAGGGTCGCCATGGCTACACCTTC. This chain uses TRBV6-5 with TRBJ1-2, with a weak D call TRBD1 (5 bases). The CDR3 contains 14 residues. Trimming cost V 4 bases and J 6 bases, with 15 bases left between them. Germline CDR1 and CDR2: MNHEY and SVGAGI.

The CDR3 loop reads CASSLGAKEAFF. The CDR3 nucleotides read TGCGCCAGCAGCCTAGGGGCCAAAGAAGCTTTCTTT. The chain uses TRBV4-1 and TRBJ1-1, with a weak D call TRBD1 (5 bases). Germline V lookup: CDR1 MGHRA, CDR2 YSYEKL. Trimming took off 4 bases at V and 8 bases at J, with 11 bases between the two ends. The CDR3 sequence is 12 residues long.

CDR3 sequence reads: CASSLIFGQVFGETQYF. Here the CDR3 DNA reads TGTGCCAGCAGCTTAATATTCGGACAAGTCTTTGGCGAGACCCAGTACTTC. The V and J genes are TRBV7-3 and TRBJ2-5; TRBD1 is a possible D gene (5 bases). Trimming removed 1 base from V and 5 bases from J, with 20 bases in between. Germline assignment: CDR1 SGHTA and CDR2 FQGTGA. This CDR3 contains 17 residues. The full variable domain, in which reference TRBV7-3 and TRBJ2-5 provide the parts outside the CDR3, is GAGVSQTPSNKVTEKGKYVELRCDPISGHTALYWYRQSLGQGPEFLIYFQGTGAADDSGLPNDRFFAVRPEGSVSTLKIQRTERGDSAVYLCASSLIFGQVFGETQYFGPGTRLLVL.

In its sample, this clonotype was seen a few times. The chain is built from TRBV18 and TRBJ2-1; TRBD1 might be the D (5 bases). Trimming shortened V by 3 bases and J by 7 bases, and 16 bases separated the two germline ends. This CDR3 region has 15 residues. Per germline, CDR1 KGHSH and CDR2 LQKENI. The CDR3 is CASSPGRTGSNEQFF. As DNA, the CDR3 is TGTGCCAGCTCACCGGGGCGCACAGGATCAAATGAGCAGTTCTTC. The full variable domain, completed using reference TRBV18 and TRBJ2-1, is NAGVMQNPRHLVRRRGQEARLRCSPMKGHSHVYWYRQLPEEGLKFMVYLQKENIIDESGMPKERFSAEFPKEGPSILRIQQVVRGDSAAYFCASSPGRTGSNEQFFGPGTRLTVL.

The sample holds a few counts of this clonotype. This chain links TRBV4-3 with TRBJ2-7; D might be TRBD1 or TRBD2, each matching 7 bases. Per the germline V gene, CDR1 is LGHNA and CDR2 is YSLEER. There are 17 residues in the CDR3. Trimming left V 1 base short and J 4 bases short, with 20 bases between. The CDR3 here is CASSQVGEGQRFYEQYF. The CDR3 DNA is TGCGCCAGCAGCCAAGTGGGGGAGGGACAGAGGTTTTACGAGCAGTACTTC.

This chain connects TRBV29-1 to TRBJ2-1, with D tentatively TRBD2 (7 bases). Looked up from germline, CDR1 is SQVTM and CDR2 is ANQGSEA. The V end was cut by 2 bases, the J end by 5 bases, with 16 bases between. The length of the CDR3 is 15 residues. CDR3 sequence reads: CSVERGGGGHNEQFF. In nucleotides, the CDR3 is TGCAGCGTTGAACGAGGGGGGGGTGGGCACAATGAGCAGTTCTTC.